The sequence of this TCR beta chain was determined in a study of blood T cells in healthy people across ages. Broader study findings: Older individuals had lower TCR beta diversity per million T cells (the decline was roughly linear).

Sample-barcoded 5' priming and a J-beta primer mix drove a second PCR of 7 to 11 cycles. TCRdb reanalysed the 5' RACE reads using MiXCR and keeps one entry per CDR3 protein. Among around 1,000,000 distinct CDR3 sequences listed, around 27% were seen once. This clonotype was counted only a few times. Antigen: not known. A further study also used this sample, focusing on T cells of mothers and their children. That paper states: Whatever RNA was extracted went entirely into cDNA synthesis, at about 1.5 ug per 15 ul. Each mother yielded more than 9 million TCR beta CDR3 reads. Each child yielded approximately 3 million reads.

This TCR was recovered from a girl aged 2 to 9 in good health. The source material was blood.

The CDR3: CASSPREGVNTEAFF. DNA for the CDR3: TGTGCCAGCAGCCCCAGGGAGGGGGTGAACACTGAAGCTTTCTTT. This chain connects TRBV11-2 to TRBJ1-1; possibly TRBD1 for D (6 bases). The V end was cut by 5 bases, the J end by 0 bases, with 13 bases between. This CDR3 has 15 amino acids. Germline CDR1 reads SGHAT; CDR2 reads FQNNGV.